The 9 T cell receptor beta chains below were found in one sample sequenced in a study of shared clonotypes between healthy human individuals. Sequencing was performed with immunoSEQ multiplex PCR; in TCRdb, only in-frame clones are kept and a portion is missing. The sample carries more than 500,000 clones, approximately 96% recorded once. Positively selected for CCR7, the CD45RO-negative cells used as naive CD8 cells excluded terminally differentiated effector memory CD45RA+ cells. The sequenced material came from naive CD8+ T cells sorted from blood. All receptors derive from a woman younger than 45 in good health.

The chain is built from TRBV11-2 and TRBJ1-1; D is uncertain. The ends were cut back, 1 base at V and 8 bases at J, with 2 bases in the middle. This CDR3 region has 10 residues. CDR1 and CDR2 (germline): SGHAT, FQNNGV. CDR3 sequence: CASSLVEAFF. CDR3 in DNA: TGTGCCAGCAGCTTAGTCGAAGCTTTCTTT.

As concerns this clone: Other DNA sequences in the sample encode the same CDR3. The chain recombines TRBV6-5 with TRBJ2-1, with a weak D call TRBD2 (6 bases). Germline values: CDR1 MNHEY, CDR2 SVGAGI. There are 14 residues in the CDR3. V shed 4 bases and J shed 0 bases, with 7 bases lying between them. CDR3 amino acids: CASSSGSSYNEQFF. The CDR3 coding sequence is TGTGCCAGCAGTTCCGGGAGCTCCTACAATGAGCAGTTCTTC.

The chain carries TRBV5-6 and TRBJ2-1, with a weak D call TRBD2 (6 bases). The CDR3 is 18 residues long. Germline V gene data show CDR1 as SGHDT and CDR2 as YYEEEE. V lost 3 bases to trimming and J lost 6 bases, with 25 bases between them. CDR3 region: CASSWGTFTLGPVNEQFF. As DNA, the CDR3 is TGTGCCAGCAGCTGGGGGACTTTCACCTTGGGGCCCGTCAATGAGCAGTTCTTC.

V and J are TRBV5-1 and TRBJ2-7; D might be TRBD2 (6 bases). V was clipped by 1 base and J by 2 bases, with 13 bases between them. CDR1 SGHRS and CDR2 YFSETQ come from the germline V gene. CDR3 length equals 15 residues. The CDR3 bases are TGCGCCAGCAGCTTGATGGGCGGGAACACCTACGAGCAGTACTTC. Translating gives CASSLMGGNTYEQYF. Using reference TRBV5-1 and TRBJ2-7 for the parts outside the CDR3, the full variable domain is KAGVTQTPRYLIKTRGQQVTLSCSPISGHRSVSWYQQTPGQGLQFLFEYFSETQRNKGNFPGRFSGRQFSNSRSEMNVSTLELGDSALYLCASSLMGGNTYEQYFGPGTRLTVT.

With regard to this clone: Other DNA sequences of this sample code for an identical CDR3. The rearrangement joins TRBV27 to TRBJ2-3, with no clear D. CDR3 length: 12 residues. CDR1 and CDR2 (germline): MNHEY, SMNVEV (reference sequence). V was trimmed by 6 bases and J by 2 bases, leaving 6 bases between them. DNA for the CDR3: TGTGCCAGCAGCCCACCCACAGATACGCAGTATTTT. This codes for CASSPPTDTQYF.

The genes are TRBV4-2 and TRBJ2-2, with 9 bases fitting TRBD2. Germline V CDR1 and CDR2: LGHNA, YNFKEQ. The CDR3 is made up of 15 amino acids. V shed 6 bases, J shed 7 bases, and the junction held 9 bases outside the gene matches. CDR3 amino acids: CASRPVAGVGGELFF. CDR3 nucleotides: TGTGCCAGCAGACCCGTAGCGGGAGTTGGCGGGGAGCTGTTTTTT.

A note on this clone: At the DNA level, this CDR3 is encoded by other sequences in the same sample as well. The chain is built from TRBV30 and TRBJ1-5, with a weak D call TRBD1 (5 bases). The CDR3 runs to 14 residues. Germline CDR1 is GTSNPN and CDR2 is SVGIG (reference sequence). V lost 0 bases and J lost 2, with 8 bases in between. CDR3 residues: CAWSVGDGNQPQHF. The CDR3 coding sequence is TGTGCCTGGAGTGTAGGGGATGGCAATCAGCCCCAGCATTTT.

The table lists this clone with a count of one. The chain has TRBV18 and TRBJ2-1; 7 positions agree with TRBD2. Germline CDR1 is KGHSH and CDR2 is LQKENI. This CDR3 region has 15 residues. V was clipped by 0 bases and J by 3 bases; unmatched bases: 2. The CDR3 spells CASSPPGDYYNEQFF. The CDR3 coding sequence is TGTGCCAGCTCACCACCCGGGGACTACTACAATGAGCAGTTCTTC.

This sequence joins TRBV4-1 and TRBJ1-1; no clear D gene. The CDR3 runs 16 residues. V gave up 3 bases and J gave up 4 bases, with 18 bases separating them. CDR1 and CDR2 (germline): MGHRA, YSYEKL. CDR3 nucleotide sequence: TGCGCCAGCAGCCAGGTCTCGGAAGACCGAAGCACTGAAGCTTTCTTT. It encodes CASSQVSEDRSTEAFF.